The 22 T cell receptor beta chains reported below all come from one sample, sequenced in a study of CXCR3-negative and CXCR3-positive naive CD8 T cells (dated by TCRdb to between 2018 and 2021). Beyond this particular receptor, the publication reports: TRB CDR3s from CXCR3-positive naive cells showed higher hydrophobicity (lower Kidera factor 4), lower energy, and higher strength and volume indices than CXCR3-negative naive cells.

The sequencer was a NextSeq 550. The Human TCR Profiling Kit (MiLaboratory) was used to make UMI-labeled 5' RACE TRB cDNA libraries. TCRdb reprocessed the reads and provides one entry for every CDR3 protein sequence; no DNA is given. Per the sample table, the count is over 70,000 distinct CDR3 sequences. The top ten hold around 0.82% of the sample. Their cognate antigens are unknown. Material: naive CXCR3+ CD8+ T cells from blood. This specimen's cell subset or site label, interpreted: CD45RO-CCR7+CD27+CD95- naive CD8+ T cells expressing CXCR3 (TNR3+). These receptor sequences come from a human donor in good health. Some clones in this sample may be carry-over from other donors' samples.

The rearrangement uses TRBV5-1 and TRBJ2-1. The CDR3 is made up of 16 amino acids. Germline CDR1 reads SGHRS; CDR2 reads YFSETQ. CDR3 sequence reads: CASSFSAGASYNEQFF.

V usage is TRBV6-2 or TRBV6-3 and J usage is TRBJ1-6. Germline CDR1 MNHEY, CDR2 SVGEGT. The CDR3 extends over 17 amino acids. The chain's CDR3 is CASNIRGALHDNSPLHF.

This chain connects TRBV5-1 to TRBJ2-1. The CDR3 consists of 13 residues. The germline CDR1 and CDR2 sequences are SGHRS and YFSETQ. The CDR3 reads CASSKMDGNEQFF.

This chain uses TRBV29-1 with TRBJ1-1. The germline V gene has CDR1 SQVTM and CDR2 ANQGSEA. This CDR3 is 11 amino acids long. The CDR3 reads CSVTLNTEAFF.

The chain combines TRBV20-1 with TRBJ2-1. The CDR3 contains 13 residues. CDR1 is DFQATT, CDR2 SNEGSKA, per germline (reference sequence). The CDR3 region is CSAREDKNNEQFF.

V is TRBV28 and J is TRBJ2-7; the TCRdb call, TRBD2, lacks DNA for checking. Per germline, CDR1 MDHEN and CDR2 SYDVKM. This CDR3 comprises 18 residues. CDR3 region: CASSTLQASGRAAVEQYF.

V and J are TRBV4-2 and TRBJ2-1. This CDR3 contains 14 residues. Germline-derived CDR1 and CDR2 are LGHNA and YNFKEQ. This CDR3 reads CASSLTYGDNEQFF.

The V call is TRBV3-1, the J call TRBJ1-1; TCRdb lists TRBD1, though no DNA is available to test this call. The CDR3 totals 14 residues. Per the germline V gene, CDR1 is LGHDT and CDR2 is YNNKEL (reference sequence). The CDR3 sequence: CASSHQRGGAEAFF.

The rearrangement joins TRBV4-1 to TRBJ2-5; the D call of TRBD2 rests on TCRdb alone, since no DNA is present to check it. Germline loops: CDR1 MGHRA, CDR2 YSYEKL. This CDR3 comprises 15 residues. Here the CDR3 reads CASRPSGGLQETQYF.

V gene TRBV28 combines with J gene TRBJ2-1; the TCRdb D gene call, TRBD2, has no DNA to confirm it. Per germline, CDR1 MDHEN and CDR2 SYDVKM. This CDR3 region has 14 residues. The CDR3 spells CASSLLPAVDEQFF.

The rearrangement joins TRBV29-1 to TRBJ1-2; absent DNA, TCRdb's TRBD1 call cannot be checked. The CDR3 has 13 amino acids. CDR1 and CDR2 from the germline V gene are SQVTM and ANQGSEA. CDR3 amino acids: CSVEGQGVNGYTF.

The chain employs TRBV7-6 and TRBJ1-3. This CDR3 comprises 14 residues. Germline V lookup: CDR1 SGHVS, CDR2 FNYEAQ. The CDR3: CASSLAHSGNTIYF.

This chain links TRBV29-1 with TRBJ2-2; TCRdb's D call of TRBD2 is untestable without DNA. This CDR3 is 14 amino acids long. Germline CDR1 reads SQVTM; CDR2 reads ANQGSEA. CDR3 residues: CSVEAGGRTGELFF.

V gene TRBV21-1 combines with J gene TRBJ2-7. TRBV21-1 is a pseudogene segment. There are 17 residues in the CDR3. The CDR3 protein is CASSPVGEQPASYEQYF.

This CDR3 reads CASSQERRLAKNIQYF. This chain links TRBV4-1 with TRBJ2-4. This CDR3 contains 16 residues. Germline CDR1 reads MGHRA; CDR2 reads YSYEKL.

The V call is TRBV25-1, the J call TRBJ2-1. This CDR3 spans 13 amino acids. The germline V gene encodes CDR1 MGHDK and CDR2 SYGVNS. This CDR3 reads CASSEYFEGEQFF.

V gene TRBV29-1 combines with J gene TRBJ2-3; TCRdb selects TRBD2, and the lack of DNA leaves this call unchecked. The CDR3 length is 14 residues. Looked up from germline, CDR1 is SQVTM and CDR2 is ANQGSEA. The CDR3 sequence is CSVWGDSSTDTQYF.

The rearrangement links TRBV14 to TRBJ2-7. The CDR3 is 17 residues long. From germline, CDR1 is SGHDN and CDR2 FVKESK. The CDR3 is CASSQVRLELGSYEQYF.

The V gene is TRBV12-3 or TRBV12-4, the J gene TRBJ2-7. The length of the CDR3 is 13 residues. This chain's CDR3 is CASRSVDSYEQYF.

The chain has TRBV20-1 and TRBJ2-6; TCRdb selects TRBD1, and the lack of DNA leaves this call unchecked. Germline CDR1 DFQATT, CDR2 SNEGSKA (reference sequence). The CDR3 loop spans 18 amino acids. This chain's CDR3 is CSAENSWDTSSGANVLTF.

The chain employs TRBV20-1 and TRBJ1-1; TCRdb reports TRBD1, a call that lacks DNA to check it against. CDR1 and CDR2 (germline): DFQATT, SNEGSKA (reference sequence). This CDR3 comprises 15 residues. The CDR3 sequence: CSANAGGDSNTEAFF.

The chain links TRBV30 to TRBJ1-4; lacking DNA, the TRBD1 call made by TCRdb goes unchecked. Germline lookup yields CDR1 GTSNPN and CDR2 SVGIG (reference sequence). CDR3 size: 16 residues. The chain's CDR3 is CAWVWTAYATNEKLFF.